In its sample, the clone carrying this T cell receptor (beta chain) was seen a few times. No antigen is known for it. The source of the sample is a study of early T cells in non-severe SARS-CoV-2 infection. CDR1 and CDR2 (germline): DFQATT, SNEGSKA (reference sequence). The CDR3 has 12 residues. V was trimmed by 6 bases and J by 2 bases, leaving 10 bases between them. Individual cDNA molecules were tagged with unique molecular identifiers. Each CDR3 protein is one row after TCRdb ran MiXCR on the 5' RACE reads. The table lists 60,000 to 65,000 distinct CDR3 sequences, about 10% of them singletons. General observations from the study: Private and CD4 specificities were missed by VDJdb matching, skewed to anti-spike CD8.

Sequenced material: whole blood, taken at baseline. The source of this sequence is an adult who was a healthcare worker with PCR-confirmed SARS-CoV-2 infection or an uninfected control (not recorded which). This chain joins TRBV20-1 and TRBJ2-5; D is undetermined. CDR3 sequence reads: CSANRIQETQYF. CDR3 nucleotides: TGCAGTGCCAATAGGATACAAGAGACCCAGTACTTC.